This TCR beta chain is drawn from a study of response to subunit inactivated influenza vaccine. CDR1 is SGHRS and CDR2 is YFSETQ in the germline V gene. The CDR3 covers 14 residues. With V trimmed by 3 bases and J by 9 bases, 6 bases remained unmatched. One entry per CDR3 protein, called by TCRdb with MiXCR from the RT-PCR reads. The sample lists about 570,000 distinct CDR3 sequences, roughly 12% occurring once. There are a few counts of this clonotype. These same data were also listed under a study on T cells expressing NK-cell markers. That source reports: Scientists made TCR beta cDNA using 5'RACE template switching with UMIs.

The receptor was derived from a man between 50 and 59 years old who received an inactivated influenza vaccine. The V and J genes are TRBV5-1 and TRBJ2-1; 10 nucleotides match TRBD1. Specimen: PBMCs from blood, collected on the day of vaccination. CDR3 residues: CASSWGQGSSEQFF. As DNA, the CDR3 is TGCGCCAGCAGCTGGGGACAGGGGTCGAGTGAGCAGTTCTTC.